This T cell receptor (beta chain) was captured by sequencing in a study of shared clonotypes between healthy human individuals. Background on the study: Plates per donor: three CD4 naive, three CD4 memory, two CD8 naive, one CD8 memory.

Each donor was a Caucasian adult residing in Nashville, Tennessee. About this clone itself: What it binds is unknown.

Study-wide points: Non-shared clonotypes displayed generation probabilities falling below those of clonotypes present in all four donors. Clonotype sharing among donors was expected to depend on sequencing depth.

Generated by immunoSEQ multiplex PCR, the TCRdb table keeps only in-frame clones and is missing some. The repertoire holds 2,500,000 or so clones, about nine tenths seen once, with more than 0.35% in the top ten. Sequenced sample: naive CD4+ T cells from PBMCs. The subset was: CD45RA+ positively selected. The clonotype was recovered from a man between 18 and 29 years old in good health. Some clones in this sample may be carry-over from other donors' samples.

CDR3 DNA sequence: TGTGCCAGCTCACCCTCCGGGACAGGGGGAGAGCAGTACTTC. It translates to CASSPSGTGGEQYF. The chain uses TRBV18 and TRBJ2-7; TRBD1 matches 11 bases. V lost 3 bases and J lost 7; bases outside the gene matches: 5. Germline V gene data show CDR1 as KGHSH and CDR2 as LQKENI. The CDR3 extends over 14 amino acids.